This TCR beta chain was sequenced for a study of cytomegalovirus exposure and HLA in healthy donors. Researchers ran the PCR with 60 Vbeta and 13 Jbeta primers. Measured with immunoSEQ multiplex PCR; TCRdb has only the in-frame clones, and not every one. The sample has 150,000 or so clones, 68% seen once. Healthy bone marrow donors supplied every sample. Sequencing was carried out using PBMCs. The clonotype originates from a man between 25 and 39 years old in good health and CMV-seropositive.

Here the CDR3 DNA reads TGTGCCAGCAGCTTGGGGGGGACGTCCAGGTACTATGGCTACACCTTC. Protein product: CASSLGGTSRYYGYTF. The rearrangement links TRBV7-2 to TRBJ1-2; D may be TRBD1 (5 bases). The germline CDR1 and CDR2 sequences are SGHTA and FQGNSA. The CDR3 runs 16 residues. Trimming cost V 3 bases and J 3 bases, with 17 bases left between them. Filled out from reference TRBV7-2 and TRBJ1-2, the complete variable domain reads GAGVSQSPSNKVTEKGKDVELRCDPISGHTALYWYRQSLGQGLEFLIYFQGNSAPDKSGLPSDRFSAERTGGSVSTLTIQRTQQEDSAVYLCASSLGGTSRYYGYTFGSGTRLTVV.